Below are 26 T cell receptor beta chains sequenced from a single sample in a study of brain T cells in children with intractable seizures. Sequencing used immunoSEQ multiplex PCR; TCRdb keeps in-frame clones, though not all of them. The table shows fewer than 80,000 clones, with around 95% occurring only once. The material sequenced was peripheral blood, taken at surgery. The receptors were gathered from a boy younger than two with focal cortical dysplasia and intractable seizures.

This clone was seen once. The rearrangement joins TRBV6-2 or TRBV6-3 to TRBJ2-3; D gene uncertain. Germline CDR1 MNHEY, CDR2 SVGEGT. The CDR3 spans 16 residues. The V and J ends lost 3 bases and 3 bases respectively, with 16 bases between them. The CDR3 loop reads CASSYTSKAGTDTQYF. In nucleotides, the CDR3 is TGTGCCAGCAGTTATACCTCGAAAGCCGGGACAGATACGCAGTATTTT.

This chain uses TRBV11-2 with TRBJ2-7, with D unclear. V was shortened by 0 bases and J by 3 bases, with 6 bases between the two germline ends. CDR1 is SGHAT and CDR2 is FQNNGV in the germline V gene. CDR3 size: 13 residues. The CDR3 here is CASSLDLNYEQYF. The CDR3 nucleotides are TGTGCCAGCAGCTTAGATCTAAACTACGAGCAGTACTTC.

The genes are TRBV11-2 and TRBJ1-1; D may be TRBD1 (5 bases). The length of the CDR3 is 15 residues. The germline V gene encodes CDR1 SGHAT and CDR2 FQNNGV. Trimming cost V 1 base and J 4 bases, with 13 bases left between them. The CDR3 loop is CASSLVWGGGTEAFF. CDR3 bases: TGTGCCAGCAGCTTAGTTTGGGGGGGTGGCACTGAAGCTTTCTTT.

This clone was seen just once. The J gene is TRBJ2-6, the V gene TRBV5-1, with 7 bases matching TRBD1. The CDR3 extends over 15 amino acids. V was clipped by 3 bases and J by 2 bases; unmatched bases: 2. Germline V lookup: CDR1 SGHRS, CDR2 YFSETQ. CDR3 nucleotide sequence: TGCGCCAGCAGCTCGGGGACAGCTGGGGCCAACGTCCTGACTTTC. Translated, it gives CASSSGTAGANVLTF.

The V gene is TRBV2, the J gene TRBJ2-1, with D tentatively TRBD1 or TRBD2 (5 bases each). V was trimmed by 6 bases and J by 8 bases, leaving 20 bases between them. The germline V gene has CDR1 SNHLY and CDR2 FYNNEI. This CDR3 comprises 15 residues. The chain's CDR3 is CASSSTGTAGDEQFF. In nucleotides, the CDR3 is TGTGCCAGCAGCTCAACTGGGACGGCGGGCGATGAGCAGTTCTTC. Together with reference TRBV2 and TRBJ2-1, the CDR3 gives the full variable domain: EPEVTQTPSHQVTQMGQEVILRCVPISNHLYFYWYRQILGQKVEFLVSFYNNEISEKSEIFDDQFSVERPDGSNFTLKIRSTKLEDSAMYFCASSSTGTAGDEQFFGPGTRLTVL.

The V and J genes are TRBV6-2 or TRBV6-3 and TRBJ2-3, with 10 bases aligning to TRBD2. From germline, CDR1 is MNHEY and CDR2 SVGEGT. The CDR3 length is 15 residues. J was trimmed by 6 bases and V by 2 bases; bases with no gene match: 5. CDR3 sequence (DNA): TGTGCCAGCAGTTACGAACTAGCGGGGTACGATACGCAGTATTTT. It codes for CASSYELAGYDTQYF.

The V call is TRBV19, the J call TRBJ2-7, with D unclear. Germline V gene data show CDR1 as LNHDA and CDR2 as SQIVND (reference sequence). Trimming took off 8 bases at V and 1 base at J, with 12 bases between the two ends. This CDR3 region has 13 residues. CDR3 sequence: CASVKDGSYEQYF. CDR3 bases: TGTGCCAGTGTGAAAGACGGATCCTACGAGCAGTACTTC.

With regard to this clone: Its ends do not fully match the called genes, so a read error is possible. The chain links TRBV12-5 to TRBJ2-2, with D hard to call. This CDR3 spans 14 amino acids. Germline V gene data show CDR1 as LGHNT and CDR2 as FRNRAP. As DNA, the CDR3 is TGTGCTAGTGGCTTGGAGCCGAACACCGGGGAGCTGTTTTTT. Its translation is CASGLEPNTGELFF.

The V and J genes are TRBV4-1 and TRBJ1-1; D might be TRBD1 (6 bases). Trimming removed 3 bases at V and 3 bases at J, with 14 bases between. CDR1 and CDR2 (germline): MGHRA, YSYEKL. The CDR3 totals 15 residues. The CDR3 DNA is TGCGCCAGCAGCCATGAACAGGGAGGGCACACTGAAGCTTTCTTT. Translating it yields CASSHEQGGHTEAFF.

The chain uses TRBV11-2 and TRBJ1-6; D is unresolved. There are 17 residues in the CDR3. Trimming shortened V by 5 bases and J by 0 bases, and 14 bases separated the two germline ends. CDR1 is SGHAT, CDR2 FQNNGV, per germline. CDR3: CASSPWAKSSYNSPLHF. The DNA for the CDR3 is TGTGCCAGCAGCCCGTGGGCCAAAAGCTCCTATAATTCACCCCTCCACTTT.

The J gene is TRBJ1-1, the V gene TRBV7-2, with a possible D match to TRBD1 (6 bases). The CDR3 contains 15 residues. V lost 5 bases to trimming and J lost 5 bases, with 18 bases between them. The germline V gene encodes CDR1 SGHTA and CDR2 FQGNSA. CDR3 region: CASSRNTGFGTEAFF. The CDR3 DNA is TGTGCCAGCAGCCGTAATACAGGGTTTGGGACTGAAGCTTTCTTT.

The chain links TRBV5-5 to TRBJ2-2, with 9 nucleotides matching TRBD1. The germline CDR1 and CDR2 sequences are SGHKS and YYEKEE (reference sequence). The ends lost 10 bases at V and 6 bases at J; junction bases unmatched: 10. The CDR3 is 14 amino acids. DNA of the CDR3: TGTGCCTGCGAGGGACAGGGTTTTTCCGGGGAGCTGTTTTTT. Translated, it gives CACEGQGFSGELFF.

The CDR3 DNA follows: TGTGCCAGCAGCTGGGGACGTAGCGTGAACACTGAAGCTTTCTTT. It translates to CASSWGRSVNTEAFF. The rearrangement joins TRBV5-6 to TRBJ1-1; a weak D match, TRBD1 (5 bases). Germline CDR1 reads SGHDT; CDR2 reads YYEEEE. Trimming removed 3 bases at V and 0 bases at J, with 12 bases between. CDR3 length: 15 residues.

The rearrangement uses TRBV6-1 and TRBJ2-7; D not certain. The length of the CDR3 is 13 residues. With 5 bases removed from V and 0 bases from J, the gap between germline ends came to 8 bases. In germline, CDR1 is MNHNS, CDR2 SASEGT. As DNA, the CDR3 is TGTGCCAGCAGTTATCAGAGCTCCTACGAGCAGTACTTC. Translated, it gives CASSYQSSYEQYF.

The chain links TRBV7-2 to TRBJ2-7; 12 positions match TRBD2. This CDR3 has 16 amino acids. Germline CDR1 reads SGHTA; CDR2 reads FQGNSA. The V segment lost 4 bases and the J segment 1 base; nucleotides outside the gene matches: 5. The CDR3 spells CASSSIGLAGSYEQYF. The CDR3 DNA is TGTGCCAGCAGCTCGATCGGACTAGCGGGGTCCTACGAGCAGTACTTC.

The CDR3 here is CASGGLAGRSGELFF. The CDR3 DNA sequence: TGTGCCAGCGGTGGACTAGCGGGGCGATCCGGGGAGCTGTTTTTT. This rearrangement joins TRBV6-1 to TRBJ2-2, with 12 bases aligning to TRBD2. The ends lost 8 bases at V and 6 bases at J; junction bases unmatched: 7. The CDR3 is 15 amino acids. Germline-derived CDR1 and CDR2 are MNHNS and SASEGT.

The gene calls are TRBV24-1 and TRBJ1-6; 9 bases agree with TRBD1. The J segment lost 5 bases and the V segment lost 3 bases, leaving 7 bases of the junction unmatched. Germline CDR1 and CDR2: KGHDR and SFDVKD. The length of the CDR3 is 17 residues. The CDR3 sequence: CATSDRGQGVDNSPLHF. The CDR3 DNA reads TGTGCCACCAGTGATAGGGGACAGGGAGTCGATAATTCACCCCTCCACTTT.

The chain joins TRBV27 to TRBJ2-4; 8 nucleotides line up with TRBD2. CDR1 MNHEY and CDR2 SMNVEV come from the germline V gene (reference sequence). The CDR3 is 17 residues long. The V gene end was trimmed by 0 bases and the J gene end by 6 bases; junction bases not matched to a gene: 10. The CDR3 DNA is TGTGCCAGCAGTTTATCCGGGGGGGGGTATGGGATAAACATTCAGTACTTC. Protein: CASSLSGGGYGINIQYF.

This chain joins TRBV5-4 and TRBJ2-7; TRBD1 might be the D (6 bases). The germline gives CDR1 SGHNT, CDR2 YYREEE (reference sequence). The V end was cut by 0 bases, the J end by 3 bases, with 10 bases between. CDR3 size: 14 residues. CDR3 region: CASSLGRGVYEQYF. CDR3 nucleotides: TGTGCCAGCAGCTTGGGCAGGGGAGTCTACGAGCAGTACTTC. Using reference TRBV5-4 and TRBJ2-7 for the parts outside the CDR3, the full variable domain is ETGVTQSPTHLIKTRGQQVTLRCSSQSGHNTVSWYQQALGQGPQFIFQYYREEENGRGNFPPRFSGLQFPNYSSELNVNALELDDSALYLCASSLGRGVYEQYFGPGTRLTVT.

This clone has a single count. The chain recombines TRBV24-1 with TRBJ1-3; D remains unclear. From germline, CDR1 is KGHDR and CDR2 SFDVKD. Trimming cost V 9 bases and J 0 bases, with 8 bases left between them. CDR3 length: 13 amino acids. DNA for the CDR3: TGTGCCACCTCAGCCAGCTCTGGAAACACCATATATTTT. The encoded protein is CATSASSGNTIYF.

The V call is TRBV7-6, the J call TRBJ2-1; no reliable D call. This CDR3 comprises 18 residues. With 2 bases removed from V and 5 bases from J, the gap between germline ends came to 22 bases. Germline CDR1 is SGHVS and CDR2 is FNYEAQ. The CDR3 bases are TGTGCCAGCAGCTTATCCAGGTCAAAGCCCCGGGTGGACAATGAGCAGTTCTTC. Translation gives CASSLSRSKPRVDNEQFF.

The J gene is TRBJ1-6, the V gene TRBV5-1, with TRBD1 matching 7 bases. V shed 5 bases, J shed 7 bases, and the junction held 6 bases outside the gene matches. The CDR3 loop spans 14 amino acids. The germline gives CDR1 SGHRS, CDR2 YFSETQ. The CDR3 DNA reads TGCGCCAGCAGTTCCGGGACAGCAAATTCACCCCTCCACTTT. Translating gives CASSSGTANSPLHF.

V usage is TRBV6-1 and J usage is TRBJ2-7; possible D gene TRBD2, 5 bases. The CDR3 is 19 residues long. Trimming took 2 bases from V and 1 from J, leaving 24 bases between them. CDR1 is MNHNS, CDR2 SASEGT, per germline. This chain's CDR3 is CASSELPRKFAGRSYEQYF. As DNA, the CDR3 is TGTGCCAGCAGTGAACTTCCCCGTAAGTTTGCGGGTCGATCCTACGAGCAGTACTTC.

The chain recombines TRBV19 with TRBJ2-7; 7 bases match TRBD1. The CDR3 is 14 amino acids. CDR1 is LNHDA, CDR2 SQIVND, per germline (reference sequence). V shed 3 bases and J 1 base; nucleotides not matched to a gene: 3. The CDR3 is CASSIRQGSYEQYF. DNA of the CDR3: TGTGCCAGTAGTATTCGACAGGGTTCCTACGAGCAGTACTTC.

J is TRBJ1-1 and V is TRBV5-1; D not certain. In germline, CDR1 is SGHRS, CDR2 YFSETQ. The CDR3 is made up of 16 amino acids. V was clipped by 1 base and J by 0 bases, with 13 bases between them. CDR3 region: CASSLSGGVMNTEAFF. The CDR3 DNA reads as TGCGCCAGCAGCTTGTCAGGTGGTGTTATGAACACTGAAGCTTTCTTT.

This sequence joins TRBV5-4 and TRBJ2-5; 9 bases agree with TRBD2. Germline CDR1 is SGHNT and CDR2 is YYREEE (reference sequence). This CDR3 contains 15 residues. Trimming at V came to 4 bases and at J to 1 base, leaving 5 bases not matched to a gene. Written as DNA, the CDR3 is TGTGCCAGCAGCCCCGGCGGGGGGGGCCAAGAGACCCAGTACTTC. Protein: CASSPGGGGQETQYF. The full variable domain, its missing parts supplied by reference TRBV5-4 and TRBJ2-5, is ETGVTQSPTHLIKTRGQQVTLRCSSQSGHNTVSWYQQALGQGPQFIFQYYREEENGRGNFPPRFSGLQFPNYSSELNVNALELDDSALYLCASSPGGGGQETQYFGPGTRLLVL.